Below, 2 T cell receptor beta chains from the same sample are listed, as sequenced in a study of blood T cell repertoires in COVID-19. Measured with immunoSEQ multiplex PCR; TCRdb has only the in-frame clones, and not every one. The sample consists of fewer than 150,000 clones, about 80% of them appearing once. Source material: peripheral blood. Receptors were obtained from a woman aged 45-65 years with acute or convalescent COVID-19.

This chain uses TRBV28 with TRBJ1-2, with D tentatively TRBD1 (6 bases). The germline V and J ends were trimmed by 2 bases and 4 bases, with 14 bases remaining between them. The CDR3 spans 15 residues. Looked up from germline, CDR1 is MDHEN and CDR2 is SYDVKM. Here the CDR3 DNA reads TGTGCCAGCAGTTTACCAAGAGGGGGAGTCTATGGCTACACCTTC. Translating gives CASSLPRGGVYGYTF.

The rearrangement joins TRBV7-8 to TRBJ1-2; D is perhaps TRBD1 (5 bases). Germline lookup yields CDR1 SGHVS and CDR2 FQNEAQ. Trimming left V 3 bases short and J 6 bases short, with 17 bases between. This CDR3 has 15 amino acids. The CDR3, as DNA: TGTGCCAGCAGCTTCAGGGAGGAGGGGATCCATGGCTACACCTTC. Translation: CASSFREEGIHGYTF.